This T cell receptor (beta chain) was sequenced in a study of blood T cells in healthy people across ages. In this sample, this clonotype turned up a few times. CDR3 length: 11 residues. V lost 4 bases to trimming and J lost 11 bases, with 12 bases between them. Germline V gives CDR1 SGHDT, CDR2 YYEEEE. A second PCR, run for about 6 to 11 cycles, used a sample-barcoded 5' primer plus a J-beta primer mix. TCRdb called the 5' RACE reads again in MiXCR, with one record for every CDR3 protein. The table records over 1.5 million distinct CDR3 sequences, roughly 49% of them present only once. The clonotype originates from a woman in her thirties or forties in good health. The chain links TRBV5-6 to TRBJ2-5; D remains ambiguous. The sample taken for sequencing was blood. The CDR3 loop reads CASSATLEQYF. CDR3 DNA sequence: TGTGCCAGCAGCGCGACATTAGAGCAGTACTTC.